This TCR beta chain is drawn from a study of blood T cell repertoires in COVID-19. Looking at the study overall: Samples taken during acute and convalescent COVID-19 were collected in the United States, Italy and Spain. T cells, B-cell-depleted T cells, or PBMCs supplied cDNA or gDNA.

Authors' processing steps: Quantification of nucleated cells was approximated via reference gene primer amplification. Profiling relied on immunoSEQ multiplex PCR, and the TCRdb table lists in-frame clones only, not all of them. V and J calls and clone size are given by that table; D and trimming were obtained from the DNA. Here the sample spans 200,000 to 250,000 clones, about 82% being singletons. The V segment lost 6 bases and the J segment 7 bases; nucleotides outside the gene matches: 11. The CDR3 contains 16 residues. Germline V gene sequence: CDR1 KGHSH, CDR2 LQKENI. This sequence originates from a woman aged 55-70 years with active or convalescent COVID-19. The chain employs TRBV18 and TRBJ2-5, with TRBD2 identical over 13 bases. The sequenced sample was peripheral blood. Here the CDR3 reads CASSPGLAGAGWTQYF. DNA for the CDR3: TGTGCCAGCTCCCCCGGACTAGCGGGAGCCGGTTGGACCCAGTACTTC.